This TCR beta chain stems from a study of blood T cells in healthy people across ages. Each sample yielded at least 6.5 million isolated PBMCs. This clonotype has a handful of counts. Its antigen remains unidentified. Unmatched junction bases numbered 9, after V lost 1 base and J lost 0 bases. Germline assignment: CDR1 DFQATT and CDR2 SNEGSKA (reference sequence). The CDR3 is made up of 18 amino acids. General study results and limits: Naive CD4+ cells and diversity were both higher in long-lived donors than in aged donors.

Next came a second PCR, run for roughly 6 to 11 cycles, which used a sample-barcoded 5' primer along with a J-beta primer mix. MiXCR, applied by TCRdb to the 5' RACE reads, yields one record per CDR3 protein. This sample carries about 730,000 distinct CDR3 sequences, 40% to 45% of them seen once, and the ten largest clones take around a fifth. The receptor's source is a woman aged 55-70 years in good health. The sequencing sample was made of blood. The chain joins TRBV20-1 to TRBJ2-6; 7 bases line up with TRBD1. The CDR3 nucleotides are TGCAGTGCTAGAGCAACAGGGGCGATGACCTCTGGGGCCAACGTCCTGACTTTC. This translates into CSARATGAMTSGANVLTF.